This TCR beta chain was documented in a study of regulatory T cells in long-lasting Graves disease. Study in general: A definition of persistent Graves' disease required over 5 years of antithyroid drugs plus positive TSH receptor antibodies.

Relying on iRepertoire HTBI primers and Arm-PCR of CDR3 regions, the team built TCR beta libraries. Each CDR3 protein gets one entry after TCRdb re-called the multiplex PCR reads with MiXCR. Of approximately 400,000 distinct CDR3 sequences in the sample, about a quarter were seen once. Time point noted: persistent/refractory GD, antithyroid drugs over 5 years with positive TRAb. There was RNA extracted from PBMCs, and the TCR library was made from it. In each case, Graves' disease was diagnosed per American Thyroid Association guidelines. This clonotype showed up just a few times. Antigen unknown. A single base separates this from a much larger clone, so it may be a read error. Study-level points and caveats: TRBV28, TRBJ1-2 and TRBJ2-5 emerged as the favored segments in persistent disease.

From germline, CDR1 is SGHTA and CDR2 FQGTGA. Trimming shortened V by 2 bases and J by 2 bases, and 6 bases separated the two germline ends. The CDR3 has 13 amino acids. The V gene is TRBV7-3, the J gene TRBJ2-5; D perhaps matches TRBD2 (5 bases). This sequence was found in a female donor with Graves disease. The material sequenced was peripheral blood mononuclear cells (PBMCs), taken when the disease was refractory, from a patient treated with antithyroid drugs. The CDR3 bases are TGTGCCAGCAGCTTAGAGCGGCAAGAGACCCAGTACTTC. It specifies CASSLERQETQYF. Full variable domain (rest looked up from reference TRBV7-3 and TRBJ2-5): GAGVSQTPSNKVTEKGKYVELRCDPISGHTALYWYRQSLGQGPEFLIYFQGTGAADDSGLPNDRFFAVRPEGSVSTLKIQRTERGDSAVYLCASSLERQETQYFGPGTRLLVL.